Listed below are T cell receptor beta chains from one sample, sequenced in a study of primary melanoma T cells and metastatic recurrence. Here immunoSEQ multiplex PCR was the method, and the copy in TCRdb shows in-frame clones only, minus some. This table has under 200 clones, 87% appearing once. Sequencing was performed on melanoma tumor tissue. The receptors derive from a human donor with melanoma. Both conserved end residues are part of each CDR3. Fields, in order: D gene, V gene, clone size, J gene, CDR3 protein, CDR3 DNA. D genes are given only for firm matches. Size is stated for part of the rows, as once, few or many counts, or as a class when the clone is expanded.

>NA|TRBV19|NA|TRBJ2-2
CASSLTSGTGMGELFF
TGTGCCAGTAGTCTCACTTCCGGGACGGGGATGGGGGAGCTGTTTTTT
>NA|TRBV18|once|TRBJ1-1
CASSLKGETEAFF
TGTGCCAGCAGTTTAAAGGGGGAAACTGAAGCTTTCTTT
>TRBD2|TRBV6-8|NA|TRBJ2-2
CASRVAGGVTGELFF
TGTGCCAGCAGAGTAGCGGGAGGGGTGACCGGGGAGCTGTTTTTT
>NA|TRBV6-8|NA|TRBJ2-7
CASSPNPSSYEQYF
TGTGCCAGCAGCCCTAACCCGAGCTCCTACGAGCAGTACTTC
>TRBD1|TRBV6-8|NA|TRBJ2-5
CASSPGTGAGLGAQYF
TGTGCCAGCAGCCCCGGGACAGGGGCAGGCCTTGGGGCCCAGTACTTC
>TRBD1|TRBV19|once|TRBJ1-1
CASTWTGRNTEAFF
TGTGCCAGTACCTGGACAGGGCGTAACACTGAAGCTTTCTTT
>TRBD2|TRBV6-8|NA|TRBJ2-7
CAIRAGAYEQYF
TGTGCCATCAGGGCGGGAGCCTACGAGCAGTACTTC
>NA|TRBV6-8|NA|TRBJ2-3
CASQEFANSTDTQYF
TGTGCCTCGCAGGAGTTCGCTAATAGCACAGATACGCAGTATTTT
>TRBD2|TRBV11-3|NA|TRBJ2-7
CASSTGTSGTEKQYF
TGTGCCAGCAGCACCGGGACTAGCGGGACTGAAAAGCAGTACTTC
>TRBD2|TRBV11-3|NA|TRBJ2-7
CASSLDPGLAYEQYF
TGTGCCAGCAGCTTGGACCCGGGACTAGCCTACGAGCAGTACTTC
>NA|TRBV6-8|NA|TRBJ2-5
CASSYSSSGVQETQYF
TGTGCCAGCAGTTACTCCTCCTCGGGCGTACAAGAGACCCAGTACTTC
>TRBD1|TRBV10-2|NA|TRBJ2-5
CASSEGQGPQETQYF
TGCGCCAGCAGTGAGGGACAGGGGCCCCAAGAGACCCAGTACTTC
>NA|TRBV19|NA|TRBJ2-7
CASSVVHPYEQYF
TGTGCCAGTAGTGTTGTACATCCATACGAGCAGTACTTC
>NA|TRBV30|once|TRBJ1-2
CAWSVGPTYGYTF
TGTGCCTGGAGTGTAGGACCGACCTATGGCTACACCTTC
>NA|TRBV11-3|NA|TRBJ2-7
CASSLGYSGSYEQYF
TGTGCCAGCAGCTTAGGTTACAGCGGATCCTACGAGCAGTACTTC
>NA|TRBV6-8|NA|TRBJ1-4
CASRERRGHEKLFF
TGTGCCAGCAGGGAAAGGCGAGGACATGAAAAACTGTTTTTT
>NA|TRBV19|NA|TRBJ1-6
CASSSRINSPLHF
TGTGCCAGTAGTAGTCGTATAAATTCACCCCTCCACTTT
>NA|TRBV18|NA|TRBJ1-3
CASSFDSSGNTIYF
TGTGCCAGCTCCTTTGACAGCTCTGGAAACACCATATATTTT
>TRBD1|TRBV18|NA|TRBJ2-5
CASSPPGQKETQYF
TGTGCCAGCTCACCACCGGGACAGAAAGAGACCCAGTACTTC
>NA|TRBV19|NA|TRBJ2-7
CASSEQGYEQYF
TGTGCCAGTAGCGAACAGGGCTACGAGCAGTACTTC
>NA|TRBV6-1|NA|TRBJ1-1
CASSEGRENRPNTEAFF
TGTGCCAGCAGTGAAGGAAGGGAAAACAGGCCGAACACTGAAGCTTTCTTT
>TRBD2|TRBV19|NA|TRBJ2-7
CASSRAPSAGGIYEQYF
TGTGCCAGTAGTAGGGCCCCGTCGGCGGGAGGCATCTACGAGCAGTACTTC
>TRBD2|TRBV11-3|NA|TRBJ2-1
CASSLGASGRAPKQFF
TGTGCCAGCAGCTTAGGTGCTAGCGGGAGGGCCCCTAAGCAGTTCTTC
>NA|TRBV6-8|NA|TRBJ2-5
CASSYGQGMKTQYF
TGTGCCAGCAGTTACGGGCAGGGTATGAAGACCCAGTACTTC
>NA|TRBV18|NA|TRBJ2-1
CASSPFTGQGPYNEQFF
TGTGCCAGCTCACCATTCACCGGTCAGGGTCCCTACAATGAGCAGTTCTTC